This TCR beta chain was identified during a study of early T cells in non-severe SARS-CoV-2 infection. This clonotype was seen at least ten times. Its antigen is unidentified. Whole-study results and caveats: Lookups in VDJdb leaned toward anti-spike CD8 responses and missed private and CD4 specificities.

Individual cDNA molecules each received unique molecular identifiers attached to them. One entry per CDR3 protein, called by TCRdb with MiXCR from the 5' RACE reads. The data show some 34,000 distinct CDR3 sequences, over 8.5% seen once. The sample comprised whole blood. This TCR was recovered from an adult who was a healthcare worker with PCR-confirmed SARS-CoV-2 infection or an uninfected control (not recorded which).

CDR3: CASSLVGLLSYNEQFF. CDR3 in DNA: TGCGCCAGCAGCTTGGTAGGGCTGCTGTCCTACAATGAGCAGTTCTTC. The V and J genes are TRBV5-1 and TRBJ2-1; no clear D gene. V shed 0 bases and J shed 1 base, with 11 bases lying between them. Germline V gene data show CDR1 as SGHRS and CDR2 as YFSETQ. The CDR3 has 16 residues. The variable domain in full, with the rest retrieved from reference TRBV5-1 and TRBJ2-1, is KAGVTQTPRYLIKTRGQQVTLSCSPISGHRSVSWYQQTPGQGLQFLFEYFSETQRNKGNFPGRFSGRQFSNSRSEMNVSTLELGDSALYLCASSLVGLLSYNEQFFGPGTRLTVL.